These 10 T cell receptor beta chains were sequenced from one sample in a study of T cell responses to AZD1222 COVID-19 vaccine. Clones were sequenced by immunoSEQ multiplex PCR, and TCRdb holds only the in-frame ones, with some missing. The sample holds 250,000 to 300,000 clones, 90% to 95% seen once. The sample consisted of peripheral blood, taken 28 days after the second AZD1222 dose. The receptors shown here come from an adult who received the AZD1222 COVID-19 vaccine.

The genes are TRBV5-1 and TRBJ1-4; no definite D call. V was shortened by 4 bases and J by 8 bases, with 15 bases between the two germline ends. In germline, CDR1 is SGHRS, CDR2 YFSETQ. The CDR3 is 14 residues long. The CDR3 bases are TGCGCCAGCAGCCAAGCCCCGGATCGGGAAAAACTGTTTTTT. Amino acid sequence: CASSQAPDREKLFF.

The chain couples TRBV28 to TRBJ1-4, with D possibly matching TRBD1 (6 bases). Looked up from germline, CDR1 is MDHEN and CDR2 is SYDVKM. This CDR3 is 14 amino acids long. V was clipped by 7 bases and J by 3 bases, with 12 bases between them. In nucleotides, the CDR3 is TGTGCCAGCAAAGGGGGGGCAGCTAATGAAAAACTGTTTTTT. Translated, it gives CASKGGAANEKLFF.

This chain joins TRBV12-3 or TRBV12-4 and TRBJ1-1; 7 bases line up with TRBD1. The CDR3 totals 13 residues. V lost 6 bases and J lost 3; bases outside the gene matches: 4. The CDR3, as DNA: TGTGCCAGCAGGACACAGGGGTACACTGAAGCTTTCTTT. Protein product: CASRTQGYTEAFF.

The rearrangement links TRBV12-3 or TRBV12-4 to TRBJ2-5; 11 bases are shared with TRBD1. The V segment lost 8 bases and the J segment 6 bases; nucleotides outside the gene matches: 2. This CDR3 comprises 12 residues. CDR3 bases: TGTGCCAGCCGGGACAGGGGGAAGACCCAGTACTTC. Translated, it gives CASRDRGKTQYF.

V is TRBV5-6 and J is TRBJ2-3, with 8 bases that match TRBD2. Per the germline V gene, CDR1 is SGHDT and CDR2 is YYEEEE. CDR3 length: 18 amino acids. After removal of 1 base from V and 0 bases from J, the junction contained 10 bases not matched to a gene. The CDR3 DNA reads TGTGCCAGCAGCTTGAGGAGCGGGAGAAGTATCAGCACAGATACGCAGTATTTT. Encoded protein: CASSLRSGRSISTDTQYF.

The CDR3 spells CASSFRPRGTEAFF. The CDR3 bases are TGTGCCAGCAGTTTTAGGCCCAGGGGAACTGAAGCTTTCTTT. The chain uses TRBV28 and TRBJ1-1; D is perhaps TRBD1 (6 bases). CDR3 length: 14 amino acids. CDR1 and CDR2 from the germline V gene are MDHEN and SYDVKM. The V end was cut by 3 bases, the J end by 5 bases, with 13 bases between.

CDR3 nucleotides: TGTGCCAGCAGCTCACAGGGTGCCAAAAACATTCAGTACTTC. Encoded protein: CASSSQGAKNIQYF. The chain uses TRBV7-2 and TRBJ2-4, with D possibly matching TRBD1 (6 bases). This CDR3 region has 14 residues. From germline, CDR1 is SGHTA and CDR2 FQGNSA. V lost 4 bases and J 1 base, leaving 8 bases between the germline ends.

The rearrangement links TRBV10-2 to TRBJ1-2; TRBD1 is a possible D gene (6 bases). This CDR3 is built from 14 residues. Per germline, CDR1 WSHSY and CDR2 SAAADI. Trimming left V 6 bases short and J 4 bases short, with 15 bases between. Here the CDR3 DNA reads TGCGCCAGCAGGCCGGACGGACAGCTCTATGGCTACACCTTC. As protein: CASRPDGQLYGYTF.

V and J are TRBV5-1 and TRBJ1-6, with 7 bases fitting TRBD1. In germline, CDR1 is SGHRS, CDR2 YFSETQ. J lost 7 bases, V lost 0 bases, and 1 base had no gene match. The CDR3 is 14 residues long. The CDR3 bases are TGCGCCAGCAGCTTGGACAGGGGCAATTCACCCCTCCACTTT. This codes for CASSLDRGNSPLHF.

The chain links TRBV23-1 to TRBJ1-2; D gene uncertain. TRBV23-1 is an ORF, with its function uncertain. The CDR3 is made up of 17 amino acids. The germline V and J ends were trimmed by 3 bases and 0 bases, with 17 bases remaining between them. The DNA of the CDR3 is TGCGCCAGCAGTCACTATCTCCGGTCCCTGACTAACTATGGCTACACCTTC. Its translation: CASSHYLRSLTNYGYTF.